Here is one T cell receptor beta chain with its context. As yet, its antigen is unknown. Sequenced with the Oncomine TCR Beta short-read assay was DNA taken from cultured CD4+ T cells. TCRdb reanalysed the PCR reads using MiXCR and keeps one entry per CDR3 protein. The sample contains 15,000 to 25,000 distinct CDR3 sequences, 55% of which appear only once. The sample comes from a study of vaccination and CD4 T cells after COVID-19. Points from the study as a whole: For convalescent patients, a median 86.3% of reactive clones surfaced exclusively after vaccination.

Germline loops: CDR1 SEHNR, CDR2 FQNEAQ (reference sequence). V lost 5 bases and J lost 4; bases outside the gene matches: 4. The CDR3 loop spans 13 amino acids. Treatment defined: 10-day PBMC culture with coronavirus spike peptide pools or control peptides (ViraFEST assay). The V and J genes are TRBV7-9 and TRBJ1-1, with 7 positions matching TRBD1. This sequence originates from a human donor who had recovered from COVID-19. Specimen: CD4+ T cells from blood, cultured in vitro. CDR3 in DNA: TGTGCCAGCAGCACACAGGGGACCACTGAAGCTTTCTTT. This gives the protein CASSTQGTTEAFF.